Below, 31 T cell receptor beta chains from the same sample are listed, as sequenced in a study of CXCR3-negative and CXCR3-positive naive CD8 T cells. The study's findings and limits: Naive cells positive for CXCR3 carried more hydrophobic TRB CDR3s than CXCR3-negative ones.

No antigen has been assigned to these receptors. UMI-tagged TRB cDNA libraries were built via 5' RACE. TCRdb re-called the 5' RACE reads, yielding one record per CDR3 amino acid sequence without DNA. Its clone listing holds some 53,000 distinct CDR3 sequences. Sequencing was performed on naive CXCR3+ CD8+ T cells from blood. Subset reported: CD45RO-CCR7+CD27+CD95- naive CD8+ T cells expressing CXCR3 (TNR3+). Receptors were obtained from a human donor in good health. Some clones in this sample may be carry-over from other donors' samples.

The rearrangement links TRBV4-3 to TRBJ2-7; lacking DNA, the TRBD1 call made by TCRdb goes unchecked. Germline V CDR1 and CDR2: LGHNA, YSLEER. The CDR3 runs 15 residues. The CDR3 spells CASSQDWADSYEQYF.

V is TRBV29-1 and J is TRBJ2-1; the TCRdb D gene call, TRBD1, has no DNA to confirm it. This CDR3 is built from 15 residues. CDR1 SQVTM and CDR2 ANQGSEA come from the germline V gene. CDR3 sequence reads: CSAPINPNRGHEQFF.

V and J are TRBV16 and TRBJ2-2; TCRdb picks TRBD2, but there is no DNA to check that call. The CDR3 is 16 residues long. Looked up from germline, CDR1 is KGHSY and CDR2 is FQNENV. The chain's CDR3 is CASSLWTSGYTGELFF.

This CDR3 is CASSLGGVKTGELFF. The V gene is TRBV7-7, the J gene TRBJ2-2; the D call of TRBD2 rests on TCRdb alone, since no DNA is present to check it. CDR1 is SSHAT, CDR2 FNYEAQ, per germline (reference sequence). The CDR3 contains 15 residues. The full variable domain, rest sourced from reference TRBV7-7 and TRBJ2-2, is GAGVSQSPRYKVTKRGQDVTLRCDPISSHATLYWYQQALGQGPEFLTYFNYEAQPDKSGLPSDRFSAERPEGSISTLTIQRTEQRDSAMYRCASSLGGVKTGELFFGEGSRLTVL.

The chain joins TRBV7-2 to TRBJ1-1; TCRdb gives TRBD1 as the D gene, but with no DNA this cannot be confirmed. Germline assignment: CDR1 SGHTA and CDR2 FQGNSA. This CDR3 contains 14 residues. This CDR3 reads CASSYPDSNTEAFF.

This rearrangement joins TRBV28 to TRBJ1-1; absent DNA, TCRdb's TRBD1 call cannot be checked. CDR3 length equals 18 residues. Germline V gene lookup returns CDR1 MDHEN and CDR2 SYDVKM. CDR3 loop: CASSLCINGTGVNTEAFF.

V usage is TRBV29-1 and J usage is TRBJ2-5; no DNA is available, so the TRBD2 call from TCRdb remains unchecked. Germline V gives CDR1 SQVTM, CDR2 ANQGSEA. The CDR3 is made up of 15 amino acids. CDR3 residues: CSAAWRSTRGETQYF.

The chain combines TRBV5-1 with TRBJ2-1; TCRdb's D call, TRBD2, is unchecked because there is no DNA. The CDR3 runs 16 residues. Germline CDR1 reads SGHRS; CDR2 reads YFSETQ. The CDR3 loop reads CASRVNRGPPQDEQFF.

V gene TRBV25-1 combines with J gene TRBJ2-2. This CDR3 spans 13 amino acids. The germline gives CDR1 MGHDK, CDR2 SYGVNS. CDR3 amino acids: CASSELTPGELFF.

J is TRBJ1-2 and V is TRBV29-1; TCRdb's D call of TRBD1 is untestable without DNA. The CDR3 consists of 12 residues. Germline CDR1 reads SQVTM; CDR2 reads ANQGSEA. CDR3 sequence reads: CSVELQGNGYTF.

The rearrangement uses TRBV6-5 and TRBJ1-2. The CDR3 length is 14 residues. In germline, CDR1 is MNHEY, CDR2 SVGAGI. The CDR3 reads CASSYSNGVYGYTF.

The chain carries TRBV15 and TRBJ2-3; TCRdb lists TRBD1, though no DNA is available to test this call. There are 17 residues in the CDR3. CDR1 LNHNV and CDR2 YYDKDF come from the germline V gene (reference sequence). The CDR3 region is CATSGPKGGAFTDTQYF.

This rearrangement joins TRBV7-2 to TRBJ2-3; TCRdb indicates TRBD1, and absent DNA this call remains unverified. The CDR3 consists of 17 residues. Germline V lookup: CDR1 SGHTA, CDR2 FQGNSA. CDR3 region: CASSLVGGVGRTDTQYF.

The chain combines TRBV7-8 with TRBJ1-1. CDR1 is SGHVS and CDR2 is FQNEAQ in the germline V gene. This CDR3 has 13 residues. The chain's CDR3 is CASSLGRYTEAFF.

The chain joins TRBV9 to TRBJ1-1; TCRdb returns TRBD1, unconfirmable since there is no DNA. The CDR3 loop spans 14 amino acids. From germline, CDR1 is SGDLS and CDR2 YYNGEE. The CDR3 spells CASSVNRAGTEAFF.

V is TRBV5-1 and J is TRBJ1-2; TCRdb proposes TRBD1, but this gene call is untestable without DNA. The CDR3 has 13 residues. Germline CDR1 is SGHRS and CDR2 is YFSETQ. CDR3 loop: CASSFGTGVGYTF.

The chain uses TRBV4-3 and TRBJ2-2; the TCRdb call, TRBD1, lacks DNA for checking. Germline V CDR1 and CDR2: LGHNA, YSLEER. The CDR3 totals 18 residues. CDR3 sequence reads: CASSQGAGTGVFTGELFF.

CDR3 region: CASRDSGANVLTF. This chain connects TRBV27 to TRBJ2-6. The germline V gene encodes CDR1 MNHEY and CDR2 SMNVEV (reference sequence). The length of the CDR3 is 13 residues.

This rearrangement joins TRBV5-1 to TRBJ2-3; with no DNA, the TCRdb D assignment of TRBD1 cannot be verified. The CDR3 is 14 residues long. Germline V lookup: CDR1 SGHRS, CDR2 YFSETQ. This CDR3 is CASSPAGAPDTQYF.

The V gene is TRBV4-3, the J gene TRBJ2-3; TCRdb names TRBD2, which stays unverified in the absence of DNA. Germline-derived CDR1 and CDR2 are LGHNA and YSLEER. The CDR3 extends over 15 amino acids. CDR3 loop: CASSQRTSPQGTQYF.

V and J are TRBV12-3 or TRBV12-4 and TRBJ2-7; lacking DNA, the TRBD1 call made by TCRdb goes unchecked. This CDR3 has 14 residues. Here the CDR3 reads CASSFNRGIGEQYF.

The chain employs TRBV29-1 and TRBJ2-1; TCRdb reports TRBD1, a call that lacks DNA to check it against. Looked up from germline, CDR1 is SQVTM and CDR2 is ANQGSEA. The length of the CDR3 is 14 residues. This CDR3 is CSVAGGTGGNEQFF.

This sequence joins TRBV9 and TRBJ1-1. This CDR3 region has 16 residues. Germline-derived CDR1 and CDR2 are SGDLS and YYNGEE. This CDR3 reads CTSSAGRGTANTEAFF.

The rearrangement uses TRBV5-6 and TRBJ1-5; TCRdb lists TRBD1, though no DNA is available to test this call. This CDR3 has 13 amino acids. Germline V gives CDR1 SGHDT, CDR2 YYEEEE. The CDR3 region is CASSTGQGQPQHF. Full variable domain (outside the CDR3, taken from reference TRBV5-6 and TRBJ1-5): DAGVTQSPTHLIKTRGQQVTLRCSPKSGHDTVSWYQQALGQGPQFIFQYYEEEERQRGNFPDRFSGHQFPNYSSELNVNALLLGDSALYLCASSTGQGQPQHFGDGTRLSIL.

The V call is TRBV7-9, the J call TRBJ1-1; TCRdb's D call of TRBD1 is untestable without DNA. CDR1 and CDR2 (germline): SEHNR, FQNEAQ (reference sequence). This CDR3 is 13 amino acids long. The CDR3 here is CASTLGQGTEAFF.

The rearrangement uses TRBV4-2 and TRBJ1-1. Germline V lookup: CDR1 LGHNA, CDR2 YNFKEQ. The CDR3 covers 13 residues. The CDR3 is CASSPDTNTEAFF.

The chain combines TRBV29-1 with TRBJ2-7. Germline CDR1 SQVTM, CDR2 ANQGSEA. The CDR3 is made up of 12 amino acids. The CDR3: CSVFTGIYEQYF.

J is TRBJ2-1 and V is TRBV29-1. The CDR3 extends over 14 amino acids. The germline CDR1 and CDR2 sequences are SQVTM and ANQGSEA. The CDR3 sequence is CSVDGRVPYNEQFF.

The chain employs TRBV6-2 or TRBV6-3 and TRBJ2-1; TCRdb returns TRBD2, unconfirmable since there is no DNA. Germline loops: CDR1 MNHEY, CDR2 SVGEGT. The CDR3 extends over 16 amino acids. The CDR3 region is CASSYLGTSGDNEQFF.

The chain joins TRBV2 to TRBJ1-6; absent DNA, TCRdb's TRBD1 call cannot be checked. CDR1 is SNHLY, CDR2 FYNNEI, per germline. The CDR3 consists of 16 residues. Here the CDR3 reads CASSAATGSYNSPLHF.

The chain joins TRBV7-9 to TRBJ1-1. The V gene's germline CDR1 is SEHNR and CDR2 FQNEAQ (reference sequence). The CDR3 extends over 14 amino acids. The CDR3 is CASSQIFMNTEAFF.